The present T cell receptor (beta chain) was sequenced within a study of vaccination and CD4 T cells after COVID-19. At the level of the study: Stimuli were overlapping spike peptide pools of SARS-CoV-2 and three common cold coronaviruses (HCoV-NL63, HCoV-OC43, HCoV-229E). Treatment of control cultures consisted of a CEFX pool, an HIV-1 Nef pool, or no peptide.

The Oncomine TCR Beta short-read assay sequenced DNA from cultured CD4+ T cells. TCRdb reprocessed the PCR reads with MiXCR, giving one entry per CDR3 protein. The sample has 14,000 or so distinct CDR3 sequences, 51% seen once. Described treatment: roughly 10-day PBMC culture with coronavirus spike peptide pools or control peptides (ViraFEST assay). Following expansion of antigen-specific T cells with peptide pools, ViraFEST then sequenced TCRs. The CDR3 covers 12 residues. Per germline, CDR1 SEHNR and CDR2 FQNEAQ (reference sequence). Between the trimmed V and J ends, which lost 3 bases and 6 bases, there was a span of 8 bases. General study results and limits: Researchers report that 304 of 307 vaccine-specific clones in convalescent patients proved spike mono-reactive.

On this clonotype itself: Antigen: not known.

The sequence came from a human donor who had recovered from COVID-19. This sequence joins TRBV7-9 and TRBJ1-1; D gene unclear. The specimen comprised CD4+ T cells from blood, cultured in vitro, sampled before SARS-CoV-2 vaccination. In DNA form, the CDR3 reads TGTGCCAGCAGCTTTAAAGCCTCTGAAGCTTTCTTT. This encodes CASSFKASEAFF. The full variable domain, rest sourced from reference TRBV7-9 and TRBJ1-1, is DTGVSQNPRHKITKRGQNVTFRCDPISEHNRLYWYRQTLGQGPEFLTYFQNEAQLEKSRLLSDRFSAERPKGSFSTLEIQRTEQGDSAMYLCASSFKASEAFFGQGTRLTVV.